A single T cell receptor (beta chain) is shown here with its context. Antigen unknown. Genomic DNA acted as the template from which TCR beta VDJ combination and CDR3 sequence profiling were carried out. In TCRdb, the reads were re-called with MiXCR into one record per CDR3 protein. The profile shows approximately 45,000 distinct CDR3 sequences, around 72% of them singletons. Germline assignment: CDR1 LNHDA and CDR2 SQIVND (reference sequence). Trimming took 1 base from V and 0 from J, leaving 7 bases between them. This CDR3 is 14 amino acids long. The data belong to a study of CD8+CD57+ T cells in acquired aplastic anemia. Study context: Sorted CD4+ and CD8+ cells gave a mean 3.2 ug DNA, range about 0.19 to 27.4 ug. Healthy CD8+ samples averaged approximately 11 million reads. Study-wide points: Patients and controls shared roughly 28 CD8+ CDR3 sequences, which appeared highly expressed in patients and within their immunodominant clones. Significance was not reached for CD8+ Simpson's diversity between patients and controls.

The chain links TRBV19 to TRBJ2-7; TRBD1 might be the D (6 bases). Sequenced: sorted CD4+, CD8+, or CD8+CD57+ T cells (not recorded which) from PBMCs. The sequence was obtained from a human donor in good health, serving as a control. The DNA of the CDR3 is TGTGCCAGTAGTATAGTGGACAGCTCCTACGAGCAGTACTTC. Translating it yields CASSIVDSSYEQYF.